This section outlines one T cell receptor beta chain sequence together with its context. Its target is not known. Through a sample-barcoded 5' primer and a J-beta primer mix, a second PCR was run for about 6 to 12 cycles. Each TCR beta cDNA got a 12-nucleotide random molecular identifier. One entry per CDR3 protein, called by TCRdb with MiXCR from the 5' RACE reads. The table includes approximately 790,000 distinct CDR3 sequences, approximately 65% detected once. This record belongs to a study of blood T cells in healthy people across ages. Study-level results: Unsorted PBMCs prevented conclusive naive versus antigen-experienced comparison. Per million T cells, the diversity of TCR beta decreased roughly linearly as age advanced.

V was clipped by 5 bases and J by 4 bases, with 26 bases between them. Germline CDR1 reads SGHRS; CDR2 reads YFSETQ. This CDR3 is 18 amino acids long. The sample was blood. The J gene is TRBJ2-3, the V gene TRBV5-1; weak D call: TRBD2 (7 bases). The TCR sequence derives from a young man in good health. The CDR3 nucleotides read TGCGCCAGCAGGGAGAGAGGGGGGGACCCCATCGTCGCAGATACGCAGTATTTT. It is translated as CASRERGGDPIVADTQYF. Full variable domain (outside the CDR3, taken from reference TRBV5-1 and TRBJ2-3): KAGVTQTPRYLIKTRGQQVTLSCSPISGHRSVSWYQQTPGQGLQFLFEYFSETQRNKGNFPGRFSGRQFSNSRSEMNVSTLELGDSALYLCASRERGGDPIVADTQYFGPGTRLTVL.